The next 2 T cell receptor beta chains were all read from a single sample in a study of T cells in Graves' hyperthyroidism and ophthalmopathy. Researchers took RNA transcripts and amplified the TCR beta CDR3 regions from them. An initial round of RT-PCR targeting the TCR CDR3 relied on the HTBI primer set. Each CDR3 protein gets one entry after TCRdb re-called the multiplex PCR reads with MiXCR. The table records fewer than 650,000 distinct CDR3 sequences, about 15% of them present only once. Sequencing input: blood. The source is a woman aged 40-49 years with Graves' hyperthyroidism.

This clonotype was picked up a small number of times. A much larger clone differs by one base, so this may be a read error. This sequence joins TRBV5-4 and TRBJ2-5, with D perhaps matching TRBD2 (6 bases). This CDR3 comprises 12 residues. Trimming pared 3 bases from V and 9 bases from J, leaving 12 bases between. Germline CDR1 SGHNT, CDR2 YYREEE (reference sequence). The CDR3 bases are TGTGCCAGCAGCTGGGACTCAAAGGCCCAGTACTTC. Translated, it gives CASSWDSKAQYF.

This clonotype was counted many times. The chain employs TRBV11-3 and TRBJ2-1, with TRBD2 matching 7 bases. The CDR3 covers 15 residues. Germline loops: CDR1 SGHNT, CDR2 YENEEA. J was trimmed by 2 bases and V by 4 bases; bases with no gene match: 5. The CDR3 spells CASSSSGNAYNEQFF. DNA for the CDR3: TGTGCCAGCAGCTCCAGCGGGAATGCCTACAATGAGCAGTTCTTC.